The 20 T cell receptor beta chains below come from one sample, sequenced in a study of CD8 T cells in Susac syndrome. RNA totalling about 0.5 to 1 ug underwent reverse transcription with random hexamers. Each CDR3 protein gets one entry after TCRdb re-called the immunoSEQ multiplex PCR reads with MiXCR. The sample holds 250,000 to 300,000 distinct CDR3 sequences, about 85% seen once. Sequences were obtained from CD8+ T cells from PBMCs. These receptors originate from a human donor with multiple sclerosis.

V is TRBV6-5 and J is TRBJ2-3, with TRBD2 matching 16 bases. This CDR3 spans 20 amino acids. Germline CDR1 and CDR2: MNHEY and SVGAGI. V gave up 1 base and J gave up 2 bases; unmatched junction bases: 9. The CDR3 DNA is TGTGCCAGCAGTTACTACTCCGGGACTAGCGGGAGGGCCGACACAGATACGCAGTATTTT. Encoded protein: CASSYYSGTSGRADTDTQYF.

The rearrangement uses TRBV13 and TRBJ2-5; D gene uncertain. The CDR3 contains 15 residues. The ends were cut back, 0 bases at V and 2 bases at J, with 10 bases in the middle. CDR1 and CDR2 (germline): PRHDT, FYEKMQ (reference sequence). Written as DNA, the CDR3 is TGTGCCAGCAGCTTAGGGGACGGTCGACAAGAGACCCAGTACTTC. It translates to CASSLGDGRQETQYF.

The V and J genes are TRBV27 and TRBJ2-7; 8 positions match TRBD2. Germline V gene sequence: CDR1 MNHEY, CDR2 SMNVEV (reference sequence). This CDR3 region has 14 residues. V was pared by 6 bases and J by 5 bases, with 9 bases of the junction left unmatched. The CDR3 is CASSSLGGGHEQYF. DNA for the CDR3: TGTGCCAGCAGCTCCCTCGGGGGGGGCCACGAGCAGTACTTC.

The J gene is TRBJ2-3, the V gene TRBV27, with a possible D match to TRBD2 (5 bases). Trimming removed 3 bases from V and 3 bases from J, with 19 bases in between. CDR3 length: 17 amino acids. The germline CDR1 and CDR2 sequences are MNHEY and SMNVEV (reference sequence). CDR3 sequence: CASSFLQAGPGTDTQYF. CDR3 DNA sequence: TGTGCCAGCAGTTTCCTTCAGGCGGGCCCTGGGACAGATACGCAGTATTTT.

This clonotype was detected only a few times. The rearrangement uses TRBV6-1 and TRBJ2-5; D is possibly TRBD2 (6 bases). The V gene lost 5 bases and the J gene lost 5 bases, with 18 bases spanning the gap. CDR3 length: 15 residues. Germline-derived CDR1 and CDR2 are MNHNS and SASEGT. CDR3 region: CASSQNTGVPETQYF. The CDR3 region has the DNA TGTGCCAGCAGTCAAAACACGGGGGTCCCGGAGACCCAGTACTTC.

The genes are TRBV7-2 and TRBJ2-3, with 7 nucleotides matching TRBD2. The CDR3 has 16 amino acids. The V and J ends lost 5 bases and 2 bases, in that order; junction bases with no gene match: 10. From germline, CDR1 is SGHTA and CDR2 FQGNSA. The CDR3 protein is CASSLSTSRTTDTQYF. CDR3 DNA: TGTGCCAGCAGCCTCTCGACTAGCCGCACCACAGATACGCAGTATTTT.

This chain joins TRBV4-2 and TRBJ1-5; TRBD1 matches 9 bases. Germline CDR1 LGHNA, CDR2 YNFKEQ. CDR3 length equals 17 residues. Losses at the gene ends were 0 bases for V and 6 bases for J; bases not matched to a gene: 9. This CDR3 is CASSQDAGTGRLQPQHF. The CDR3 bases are TGTGCCAGCAGCCAAGATGCGGGGACAGGGAGACTTCAGCCCCAGCATTTT.

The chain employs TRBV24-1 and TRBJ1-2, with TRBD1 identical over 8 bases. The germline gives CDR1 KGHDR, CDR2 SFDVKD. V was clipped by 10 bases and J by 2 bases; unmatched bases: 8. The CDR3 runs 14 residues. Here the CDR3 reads CATSQGATNYGYTF. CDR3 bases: TGTGCCACGAGTCAGGGGGCCACAAACTATGGCTACACCTTC.

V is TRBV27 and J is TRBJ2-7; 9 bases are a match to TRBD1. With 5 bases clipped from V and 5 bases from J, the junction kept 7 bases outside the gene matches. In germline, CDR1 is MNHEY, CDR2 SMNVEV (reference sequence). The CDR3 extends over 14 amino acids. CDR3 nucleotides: TGTGCCAGCAGTACACAGGGGGCGAGGAACGAGCAGTACTTC. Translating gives CASSTQGARNEQYF.

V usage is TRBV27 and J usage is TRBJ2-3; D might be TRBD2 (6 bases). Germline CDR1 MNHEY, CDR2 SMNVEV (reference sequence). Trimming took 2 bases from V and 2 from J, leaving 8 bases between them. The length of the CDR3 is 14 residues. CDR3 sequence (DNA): TGTGCCAGCAGTTTACGGGGGTTCACAGATACGCAGTATTTT. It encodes CASSLRGFTDTQYF.

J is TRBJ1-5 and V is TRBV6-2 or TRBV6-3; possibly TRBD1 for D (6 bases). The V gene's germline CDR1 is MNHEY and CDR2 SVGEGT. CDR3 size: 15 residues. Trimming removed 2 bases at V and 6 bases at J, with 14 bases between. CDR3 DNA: TGTGCCAGCAGTTACGCGGCAGGGGACGCTCAGCCCCAGCATTTT. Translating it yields CASSYAAGDAQPQHF.

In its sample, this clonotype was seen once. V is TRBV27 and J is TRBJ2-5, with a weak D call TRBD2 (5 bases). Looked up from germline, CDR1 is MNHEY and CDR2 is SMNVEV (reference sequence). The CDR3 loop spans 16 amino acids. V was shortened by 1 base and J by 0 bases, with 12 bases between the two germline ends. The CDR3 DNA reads TGTGCCAGCAGTTTATATCCGACGGGAAACCAAGAGACCCAGTACTTC. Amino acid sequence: CASSLYPTGNQETQYF.

This CDR3 reads CASHRGASGYEQYF. The CDR3 DNA reads TGTGCCAGCCATAGGGGGGCCTCAGGCTACGAGCAGTACTTC. The chain is built from TRBV6-5 and TRBJ2-7; D possibly uses TRBD1 or TRBD2 (6 bases each). Germline V gene lookup returns CDR1 MNHEY and CDR2 SVGAGI. The length of the CDR3 is 14 residues. The V end was cut by 8 bases, the J end by 3 bases, with 17 bases between.

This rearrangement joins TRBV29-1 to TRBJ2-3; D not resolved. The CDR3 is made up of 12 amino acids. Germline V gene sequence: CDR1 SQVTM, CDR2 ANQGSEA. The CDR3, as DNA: TGCAGGCTAGAGCGCTTGGCCGATACGCAGTATTTT. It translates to CRLERLADTQYF.

This CDR3 is CASRYTGSQETQYF. Written as DNA, the CDR3 is TGTGCCAGCAGATATACCGGGTCCCAAGAGACCCAGTACTTC. The gene calls are TRBV6-5 and TRBJ2-5; D is uncertain. V lost 6 bases to trimming and J lost 1 base, with 12 bases between them. The germline V gene encodes CDR1 MNHEY and CDR2 SVGAGI. The CDR3 sequence is 14 residues long.

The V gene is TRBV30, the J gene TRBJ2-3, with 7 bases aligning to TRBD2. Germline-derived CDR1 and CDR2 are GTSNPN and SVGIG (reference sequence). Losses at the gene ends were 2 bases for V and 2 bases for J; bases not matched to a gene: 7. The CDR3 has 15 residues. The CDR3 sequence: CAWSLSSGLTDTQYF. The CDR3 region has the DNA TGTGCCTGGAGTCTCTCTAGCGGTCTCACAGATACGCAGTATTTT.

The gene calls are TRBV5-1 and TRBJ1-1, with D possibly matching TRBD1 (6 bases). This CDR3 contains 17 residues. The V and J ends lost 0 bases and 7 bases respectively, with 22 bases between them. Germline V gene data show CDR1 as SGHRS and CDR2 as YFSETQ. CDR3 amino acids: CASSLAIRRGPGGEAFF. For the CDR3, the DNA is TGCGCCAGCAGCTTGGCCATCCGTCGGGGGCCGGGCGGTGAAGCTTTCTTT.

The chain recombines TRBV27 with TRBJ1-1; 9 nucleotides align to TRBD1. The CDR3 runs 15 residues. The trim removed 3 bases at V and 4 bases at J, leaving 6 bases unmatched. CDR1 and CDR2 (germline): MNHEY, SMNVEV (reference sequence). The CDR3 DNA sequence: TGTGCCAGCAGTTTGGCGGGACAGGGCGTCACTGAAGCTTTCTTT. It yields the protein CASSLAGQGVTEAFF.

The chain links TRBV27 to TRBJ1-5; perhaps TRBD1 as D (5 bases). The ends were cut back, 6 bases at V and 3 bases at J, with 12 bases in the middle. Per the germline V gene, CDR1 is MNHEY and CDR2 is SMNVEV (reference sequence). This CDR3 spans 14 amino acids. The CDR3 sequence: CASRLAGTNQPQHF. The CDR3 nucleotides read TGTGCCAGCAGGCTTGCAGGGACCAATCAGCCCCAGCATTTT.

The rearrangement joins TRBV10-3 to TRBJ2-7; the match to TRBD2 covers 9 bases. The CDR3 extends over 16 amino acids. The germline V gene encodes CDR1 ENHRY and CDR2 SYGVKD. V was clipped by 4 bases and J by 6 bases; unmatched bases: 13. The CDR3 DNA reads TGTGCCATCAGTGGGACGAGCGGGAGGCCCCTCGGCGAGCAGTACTTC. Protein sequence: CAISGTSGRPLGEQYF.